The 24 T cell receptor beta chains given below trace back to one sample, sequenced in a study of T cells in Graves' hyperthyroidism and ophthalmopathy. From RNA transcripts, TCR beta CDR3 regions were amplified. The study used the HTBI primer set for a first-round RT-PCR of the TCR CDR3. TCRdb re-analysed the multiplex PCR reads in MiXCR, keeping a single row per CDR3 protein. The sample carries about 760,000 distinct CDR3 sequences, around 40% recorded once. The sample comprised blood. The receptors were gathered from a woman aged 40 to 55 with Graves' hyperthyroidism.

This clonotype appeared many times. The chain employs TRBV10-3 and TRBJ2-5, with TRBD2 matching 10 bases. With 6 bases clipped from V and 2 bases from J, the junction kept 9 bases outside the gene matches. The CDR3 loop spans 16 amino acids. Germline lookup yields CDR1 ENHRY and CDR2 SYGVKD. The CDR3 region is CAISPSGGPTQETQYF. Here the CDR3 DNA reads TGTGCCATCAGCCCTAGCGGGGGACCCACACAAGAGACCCAGTACTTC.

This clonotype was observed a handful of times. The CDR3 DNA reads as TGTGCCAGCATCAAGGGCACTGCAACTAATGAAAAACTGTTTTTT. This encodes CASIKGTATNEKLFF. The chain links TRBV2 to TRBJ1-4; D remains ambiguous. CDR1 SNHLY and CDR2 FYNNEI come from the germline V gene. This CDR3 comprises 15 residues. Trimming took off 7 bases at V and 0 bases at J, with 12 bases between the two ends.

In this sample, this clonotype turned up once. The junction does not match germline at one end; this may be a read error. This chain uses TRBV7-9 with TRBJ2-2, with 9 bases identical to TRBD2. The CDR3 extends over 18 amino acids. Germline V CDR1 and CDR2: SEHNR, FQNEAQ (reference sequence). The CDR3 is CASSQDRWRGGYTGELFF. The CDR3 DNA is TGCGCCAGCAGCCAAGATCGGTGGCGGGGGGGCTACACCGGGGAGCTGTTTTTT.

This clonotype was picked up a small number of times. The chain recombines TRBV6-5 with TRBJ2-7; D is perhaps TRBD1 or TRBD2 (5 bases each). The germline V and J ends were trimmed by 6 bases and 5 bases, with 23 bases remaining between them. CDR1 is MNHEY and CDR2 is SVGAGI in the germline V gene. CDR3 length: 16 amino acids. The chain's CDR3 is CASRRFGTQTGHEQYF. In DNA, the CDR3 is TGTGCCAGCAGACGTTTCGGGACCCAAACAGGCCACGAGCAGTACTTC.

The rearrangement uses TRBV6-6 and TRBJ1-4, with 7 bases matching TRBD1. Germline V gene lookup returns CDR1 MNHNY and CDR2 SVGAGI (reference sequence). The trim removed 5 bases at V and 6 bases at J, leaving 6 bases unmatched. The CDR3 covers 14 residues. Here the CDR3 DNA reads TGTGCCAGCAGTCAAACAGGGGTCGATGAAAAACTGTTTTTT. This gives the protein CASSQTGVDEKLFF.

Points on this clonotype: A much larger clone is a single base away; this may be a read error. CDR3 protein: CASGKTIGFSGANVLAF. The CDR3 nucleotides are TGTGCCAGTGGGAAGACGATAGGCTTCTCTGGGGCCAACGTCCTGGCTTTC. The chain uses TRBV19 and TRBJ2-6; TRBD1 might be the D (5 bases). Germline CDR1 and CDR2: LNHDA and SQIVND (reference sequence). The CDR3 spans 17 residues.

This clonotype was seen a few times. This sequence joins TRBV2 and TRBJ1-1, with D maybe TRBD1 (5 bases). Germline V gene data show CDR1 as SNHLY and CDR2 as FYNNEI. This CDR3 is 14 amino acids long. V was clipped by 4 bases and J by 0 bases, with 9 bases between them. The CDR3 DNA reads as TGTGCCAGCAGTGCTGAAGGGGTGAACACTGAAGCTTTCTTT. Translating it yields CASSAEGVNTEAFF.

The chain uses TRBV4-1 and TRBJ2-2; a possible D gene is TRBD1 (6 bases). Per the germline V gene, CDR1 is MGHRA and CDR2 is YSYEKL. The CDR3 is 14 residues long. V gave up 2 bases and J gave up 5 bases, with 9 bases separating them. The CDR3 DNA follows: TGCGCCAGCAGCCAAACAGGGTTGACCGGGGAGCTGTTTTTT. Amino acids: CASSQTGLTGELFF.

CDR3 protein: CASSQDIRGLWEQYF. The DNA of the CDR3 is TGCGCCAGCAGCCAAGATATTAGGGGGCTATGGGAGCAGTACTTC. The rearrangement joins TRBV5-1 to TRBJ2-7, with 7 bases matching TRBD1. The CDR3 runs to 15 residues. The V and J ends lost 4 bases and 7 bases, in that order; junction bases with no gene match: 14. From germline, CDR1 is SGHRS and CDR2 YFSETQ.

The V call is TRBV2, the J call TRBJ2-7; the match to TRBD1 covers 7 bases. The J call is uncertain, as TRBJ2-4 better fits the DNA end. Germline V CDR1 and CDR2: SNHLY, FYNNEI. The CDR3 sequence is 12 residues long. The CDR3 protein is CASSYRGDIQYF. CDR3 sequence (DNA): TGTGCCAGCAGTTACAGGGGAGACATTCAGTACTTC.

This clonotype was observed at least ten times. The chain has TRBV10-3 and TRBJ1-4; no firm D call. The germline gives CDR1 ENHRY, CDR2 SYGVKD. V was clipped by 4 bases and J by 0 bases, with 9 bases between them. This CDR3 is built from 15 residues. The CDR3 spells CAISGEHPTNEKLFF. CDR3 sequence (DNA): TGTGCCATCAGTGGGGAACACCCAACTAATGAAAAACTGTTTTTT.

In this sample, this clonotype turned up a few times. This may be a read error, as it is one base from a much larger clone. V gene TRBV2 combines with J gene TRBJ1-3; possible D gene TRBD1, 5 bases. V lost 6 bases, J lost 0 bases, and 12 bases lay in between. This CDR3 has 15 residues. Germline CDR1 SNHLY, CDR2 FYNNEI. CDR3 sequence (DNA): TGTGCCAGCAGCGCGGTGAGGGGCTCTGGAAACACCATATATTTT. It is translated as CASSAVRGSGNTIYF.

This clonotype was detected many times. This sequence joins TRBV24-1 and TRBJ2-2; 10 nucleotides align to TRBD1. After removal of 3 bases from V and 5 bases from J, the junction contained 11 bases not matched to a gene. The germline gives CDR1 KGHDR, CDR2 SFDVKD. The CDR3 sequence is 18 residues long. CDR3 sequence: CATSDTRKDRGRTGELFF. CDR3 nucleotides: TGTGCCACCAGTGATACCCGCAAGGACAGGGGGAGGACCGGGGAGCTGTTTTTT.

The J gene is TRBJ1-6, the V gene TRBV27; D gene ambiguous. Per the germline V gene, CDR1 is MNHEY and CDR2 is SMNVEV (reference sequence). The CDR3 is 13 amino acids. V lost 3 bases and J lost 8, with 8 bases in between. CDR3 amino acids: CASSFREDSPLHF. The CDR3 DNA is TGTGCCAGCAGTTTCAGAGAGGATTCACCCCTCCACTTT.

This chain joins TRBV5-8 and TRBJ1-1; 8 nucleotides agree with TRBD1. Trimming at V came to 9 bases and at J to 5 bases, leaving 18 bases not matched to a gene. Looked up from germline, CDR1 is SGHTS and CDR2 is YDEGEE. There are 16 residues in the CDR3. This CDR3 reads CANGMDRASLRTEAFF. The DNA of the CDR3 is TGTGCCAACGGGATGGACAGGGCTTCTTTGAGGACTGAAGCTTTCTTT.

This clonotype has only a few counts. This chain joins TRBV12-3 or TRBV12-4 and TRBJ2-7; perhaps TRBD1 as D (6 bases). The CDR3 contains 15 residues. Trimming left V 4 bases short and J 0 bases short, with 13 bases between. The CDR3 DNA is TGTGCCAGCAGTTATAGCAGGGGTGTCTCCTACGAGCAGTACTTC. This sequence encodes CASSYSRGVSYEQYF.

As regards this clonotype: A much bigger clone sits one base away, suggesting this may be a read error. This chain joins TRBV29-1 and TRBJ1-1; TRBD1 is a possible D gene (5 bases). Trimming shortened V by 4 bases and J by 6 bases, and 15 bases separated the two germline ends. This CDR3 spans 13 amino acids. Per the germline V gene, CDR1 is SQVTM and CDR2 is ANQGSEA. In DNA form, the CDR3 reads TGCAGCGTTGCCCCACGGGGGGACGCTGAAGCTTTCTTT. It translates to CSVAPRGDAEAFF.

The sample holds one count of this clonotype. This chain joins TRBV29-1 and TRBJ1-4; 8 bases line up with TRBD1. The V segment lost 4 bases and the J segment 3 bases; nucleotides outside the gene matches: 4. Germline lookup yields CDR1 SQVTM and CDR2 ANQGSEA. The CDR3 has 14 amino acids. DNA of the CDR3: TGCAGCGTTGGCGGACAGGGCTCTAATGAAAAACTGTTTTTT. It is translated as CSVGGQGSNEKLFF.

This clonotype was counted at least ten times. CDR3 DNA sequence: TGCAGTGCTACCCAAGGGACAGGGCTGGGTAGCAATCAGCCCCAGCATTTT. Its protein product is CSATQGTGLGSNQPQHF. V is TRBV20-1 and J is TRBJ1-5; 9 bases align to TRBD1. This CDR3 is built from 17 residues. The trim removed 4 bases at V and 0 bases at J, leaving 10 bases unmatched. From germline, CDR1 is DFQATT and CDR2 SNEGSKA (reference sequence).

This clonotype was counted ten times or more. The chain carries TRBV7-2 and TRBJ1-5; perhaps TRBD1 as D (6 bases). V was trimmed by 3 bases and J by 3 bases, leaving 12 bases between them. CDR1 and CDR2 from the germline V gene are SGHTA and FQGNSA. The CDR3 totals 15 residues. The CDR3 bases are TGTGCCAGCAGCTTGGCAGGGGCGATCAATCAGCCCCAGCATTTT. As protein: CASSLAGAINQPQHF.

This clonotype has a single count. This may be a read error, as it is one base from a much larger clone. It is likely a read error, because the conserved phenylalanine at the end of the CDR3 is missing. V gene TRBV29-1 combines with J gene TRBJ1-1; the D is unclear. Germline loops: CDR1 SQVTM, CDR2 ANQGSEA. This CDR3 has 10 amino acids. Trimming removed 5 bases at V and 7 bases at J, with 8 bases between. CDR3 in amino acids: CSVTTYEAFL. The CDR3 DNA sequence: TGCAGCGTTACGACTTATGAAGCTTTCCTT.

The table lists this clonotype with a few counts. V usage is TRBV4-3 and J usage is TRBJ2-7; 9 positions agree with TRBD1. This CDR3 is built from 16 residues. V shed 2 bases, J shed 4 bases, and the junction held 9 bases outside the gene matches. The germline V gene encodes CDR1 LGHNA and CDR2 YSLEER. CDR3 sequence (DNA): TGCGCCAGCAGCCAAAACTCAAGACAGGGGGAGTACGAGCAGTACTTC. Its translation: CASSQNSRQGEYEQYF.

This chain links TRBV15 with TRBJ2-5, with D perhaps TRBD2 (9 bases). Per germline, CDR1 LNHNV and CDR2 YYDKDF (reference sequence). CDR3 size: 17 residues. Deletions cut 9 bases from V and 1 base from J, with 24 bases between. The CDR3 region is CATDDRGSGGSQETQYF. The DNA of the CDR3 is TGTGCCACAGACGACAGGGGTAGCGGGGGATCCCAAGAGACCCAGTACTTC.

The chain employs TRBV19 and TRBJ1-1; the D gene is possibly TRBD1 (6 bases). This CDR3 comprises 11 residues. Between the trimmed V and J ends, which lost 8 bases and 10 bases, there was a span of 14 bases. Germline V gene lookup returns CDR1 LNHDA and CDR2 SQIVND (reference sequence). The CDR3 reads CASEQGQGAFF. The CDR3, as DNA: TGTGCCAGTGAACAGGGACAAGGAGCTTTCTTT.